One sample yielded the 24 T cell receptor beta chains listed below, sequenced in a study of blood T cells in healthy people across ages. Alongside a J-beta primer mix, a sample-barcoded 5' primer served in a second PCR lasting roughly 7 to 11 cycles. TCRdb redid the calling of the 5' RACE reads with MiXCR, one entry per CDR3 protein. Among some 1.5 million distinct CDR3 sequences, roughly 27% were seen once, and the ten largest hold about 7.7%. Sequencing was done on a sample of blood. Receptor source: a woman in her thirties in good health.

The chain employs TRBV12-5 and TRBJ1-4, with a tentative D call TRBD1 (5 bases). The CDR3 sequence is 15 residues long. V was trimmed by 6 bases and J by 3 bases, leaving 14 bases between them. CDR1 is LGHNT and CDR2 is FRNRAP in the germline V gene. The CDR3: CASGSNRDPNEKLFF. CDR3 coding DNA: TGTGCTAGTGGATCCAACCGGGACCCTAATGAAAAACTGTTTTTT.

This clonotype was recorded at least ten times. The genes are TRBV5-1 and TRBJ1-4; D unresolved. This CDR3 comprises 13 residues. The germline V gene has CDR1 SGHRS and CDR2 YFSETQ. Deletions cut 2 bases from V and 5 bases from J, with 7 bases between. The CDR3 DNA follows: TGCGCCAGCAGCTTCGCCAGGAATGAAAAACTGTTTTTT. It translates to CASSFARNEKLFF.

This clonotype was seen a few times. The genes are TRBV20-1 and TRBJ2-1, with D tentatively TRBD2 (6 bases). Germline V gives CDR1 DFQATT, CDR2 SNEGSKA (reference sequence). The CDR3 contains 15 residues. Trimming left V 3 bases short and J 7 bases short, with 19 bases between. In DNA form, the CDR3 reads TGCAGTGCTAGTAGAGGGCGGGGAGGTCAGAATGAGCAGTTCTTC. Amino acid sequence: CSASRGRGGQNEQFF.

This sequence joins TRBV20-1 and TRBJ2-1; 7 positions match TRBD2. This CDR3 is 16 amino acids long. The germline gives CDR1 DFQATT, CDR2 SNEGSKA (reference sequence). Trimming cost V 0 bases and J 8 bases; bases outside gene matches: 13. The CDR3 DNA follows: TGCAGTGCTAGAGACCTACTGGCGGGAGAAGGGTATGAGCAGTTCTTC. Residues: CSARDLLAGEGYEQFF.

In this sample, this clonotype turned up many times. The rearrangement joins TRBV5-4 to TRBJ2-7; TRBD1 matches 9 bases. Germline lookup yields CDR1 SGHNT and CDR2 YYREEE (reference sequence). This CDR3 spans 12 amino acids. Germline trimming cut 4 bases from V and 7 bases from J; bases unmatched to any gene: 3. The CDR3 region is CASSPGQGEQYF. CDR3 DNA sequence: TGTGCCAGCAGCCCGGGACAGGGAGAGCAGTACTTC.

This clonotype has a count of ten or more. The gene calls are TRBV12-3 or TRBV12-4 and TRBJ1-2, with unresolved D. This CDR3 comprises 13 residues. V lost 7 bases to trimming and J lost 3 bases, with 12 bases between them. The DNA for the CDR3 is TGTGCCAGCACAAAGAGGGAAGACTATGGCTACACCTTC. Protein product: CASTKREDYGYTF.

The V call is TRBV24-1, the J call TRBJ2-2; D not certain. Trimming took off 3 bases at V and 3 bases at J, with 7 bases between the two ends. Germline CDR1 KGHDR, CDR2 SFDVKD. The CDR3 is 14 amino acids. CDR3 region: CATSDHRDTGELFF. The DNA for the CDR3 is TGTGCCACCAGTGATCACCGGGACACCGGGGAGCTGTTTTTT.

This clonotype was recorded a few times. V usage is TRBV7-2 and J usage is TRBJ1-2; the match to TRBD1 covers 7 bases. The ends lost 5 bases at V and 4 bases at J; junction bases unmatched: 7. CDR3 length: 14 amino acids. The V gene's germline CDR1 is SGHTA and CDR2 FQGNSA. The CDR3 region has the DNA TGTGCCAGCAGCACCCGACAGGGAGCCTATGGCTACACCTTC. Its protein is CASSTRQGAYGYTF.

This clonotype was seen a few times. Relative to the germline gene, one junction end is altered; a read error may explain this. The chain couples TRBV28 to TRBJ2-7, with D possibly TRBD1 on 5 matching bases. Looked up from germline, CDR1 is MDHEN and CDR2 is SYDVKM. The CDR3 runs 15 residues. CDR3 coding DNA: TGTGCCGGCAGTTTAAACCCTGGGGCCTCCTACGAGCAGTACTTC. It specifies CAGSLNPGASYEQYF.

In its sample, this clonotype was seen a few times. The chain has TRBV10-3 and TRBJ1-5; no definite D call. The CDR3 totals 16 residues. The germline gives CDR1 ENHRY, CDR2 SYGVKD. Trimming removed 6 bases from V and 2 bases from J, with 17 bases in between. This chain's CDR3 is CAISNPSGGGNQPQHF. The DNA of the CDR3 is TGTGCCATCAGCAACCCTTCGGGAGGAGGCAATCAGCCCCAGCATTTT.

The DNA for the CDR3 is TGTGCCAGCAGTAACACCGGGACTAGCGGGATGTTTGAGCAGTACTTC. It encodes CASSNTGTSGMFEQYF. The V call is TRBV25-1, the J call TRBJ2-7; 13 nucleotides agree with TRBD2. The CDR3 contains 16 residues. Trimming at V came to 5 bases and at J to 7 bases, leaving 11 bases not matched to a gene. Germline CDR1 MGHDK, CDR2 SYGVNS.

The rearrangement joins TRBV2 to TRBJ2-1; 8 positions match TRBD2. Germline loops: CDR1 SNHLY, CDR2 FYNNEI. This CDR3 has 16 residues. V shed 0 bases, J shed 7 bases, and the junction held 8 bases outside the gene matches. DNA of the CDR3: TGTGCCAGCAGTGAAGCACGGGGGGGTGGGTTGAATGAGCAGTTCTTC. Protein product: CASSEARGGGLNEQFF.

The chain combines TRBV7-9 with TRBJ2-4; the D is unclear. Germline V gene data show CDR1 as SEHNR and CDR2 as FQNEAQ (reference sequence). V was shortened by 5 bases and J by 0 bases, with 5 bases between the two germline ends. The CDR3 has 13 residues. The CDR3 loop reads CASSQQAKNIQYF. CDR3 sequence (DNA): TGTGCCAGCAGCCAGCAAGCCAAAAACATTCAGTACTTC.

This clonotype occurred a few times. The chain is built from TRBV4-1 and TRBJ2-7; 10 bases match TRBD1. CDR3 length: 14 residues. V lost 4 bases, J lost 6 bases, and 6 bases stayed unmatched. Germline CDR1 MGHRA, CDR2 YSYEKL. The CDR3 reads CASSRGQGGGEQYF. In DNA form, the CDR3 reads TGCGCCAGCAGCCGCGGACAGGGGGGAGGCGAGCAGTACTTC.

The V and J genes are TRBV20-1 and TRBJ2-3; 8 nucleotides align to TRBD2. The CDR3 contains 15 residues. J gave up 5 bases and V 4 bases, and 11 bases lay outside the gene matches. CDR1 and CDR2 (germline): DFQATT, SNEGSKA (reference sequence). CDR3 DNA sequence: TGCAGTGCTACGGGAGCGGGAGTACTTCTAGATACGCAGTATTTT. It codes for CSATGAGVLLDTQYF.

In its sample, this clonotype was seen a few times. CDR3 DNA: TGTGCCAGCTGGGCTCCCGGGGCCAACGTCCTGACTTTC. This encodes CASWAPGANVLTF. The gene calls are TRBV9 and TRBJ2-6; D remains ambiguous. The V and J ends lost 7 bases and 4 bases respectively, with 9 bases between them. Germline V gene lookup returns CDR1 SGDLS and CDR2 YYNGEE. CDR3 size: 13 residues.

This chain links TRBV20-1 with TRBJ2-4; no clear D gene. The end of the DNA is better explained by TRBJ2-7, so the J call may be wrong. The CDR3 covers 16 residues. Germline CDR1 DFQATT, CDR2 SNEGSKA (reference sequence). The CDR3 DNA reads TGCAGTGCCCGCAACGTCCACACCCAAATTCCCTACGAGCAGTACTTC. Protein product: CSARNVHTQIPYEQYF.

This clonotype came up many times. The chain uses TRBV12-3 or TRBV12-4 and TRBJ1-1, with 9 bases identical to TRBD1. There are 12 residues in the CDR3. V shed 6 bases, J shed 7 bases, and the junction held 3 bases outside the gene matches. The CDR3 nucleotides are TGTGCCAGCAGCCTGACAGGGGGTGAAGCTTTCTTT. This gives the protein CASSLTGGEAFF.

This clonotype was seen a few times. The CDR3 coding sequence is TGTGCCAGCAGCCCCCCACCCTTTGATGAGCAGTTCTTC. Protein sequence: CASSPPPFDEQFF. The chain employs TRBV7-4 and TRBJ2-1, with D uncertain. From germline, CDR1 is SGHVT and CDR2 SQSDAQ. The CDR3 is made up of 13 amino acids. V shed 5 bases and J shed 8 bases, with 13 bases lying between them.

This clonotype has at least ten counts. It may be a read error: a sequence one base away is much more abundant. The gene calls are TRBV12-3 or TRBV12-4 and TRBJ2-5, with TRBD2 matching 13 bases. V was clipped by 5 bases and J by 4 bases; unmatched bases: 7. The CDR3 covers 16 residues. CDR3 protein: CASSQTSGGPGETQYF. The CDR3 DNA follows: TGTGCCAGCAGTCAGACTAGCGGGGGGCCGGGAGAGACCCAGTACTTC.

This chain joins TRBV9 and TRBJ2-5, with a possible D match to TRBD1 (5 bases). Trimming pared 10 bases from V and 4 bases from J, leaving 23 bases between. Germline CDR1 SGDLS, CDR2 YYNGEE. This CDR3 contains 15 residues. This chain's CDR3 is CASSPADTSTETQYF. DNA for the CDR3: TGTGCCTCCTCCCCGGCGGACACCTCCACAGAGACCCAGTACTTC.

This clonotype was seen at least ten times. The chain employs TRBV5-1 and TRBJ1-1, with D hard to call. The V end was cut by 5 bases, the J end by 1 base, with 6 bases between. The CDR3 loop spans 12 amino acids. Germline CDR1 and CDR2: SGHRS and YFSETQ. The CDR3, as DNA: TGCGCCAGCAGGACTGGGAACACTGAAGCTTTCTTT. It codes for CASRTGNTEAFF.

The table lists this clonotype with a few counts. The chain couples TRBV7-6 to TRBJ2-7, with unresolved D. Germline V gene data show CDR1 as SGHVS and CDR2 as FNYEAQ. The ends were cut back, 0 bases at V and 3 bases at J, with 9 bases in the middle. The CDR3 consists of 14 residues. CDR3 DNA sequence: TGTGCCAGCAGCTTAGCTCTGAAGGACTACGAGCAGTACTTC. Its translation: CASSLALKDYEQYF.

This clonotype has only a few counts. The chain carries TRBV20-1 and TRBJ2-3; 7 bases are shared with TRBD2. This CDR3 region has 15 residues. Germline CDR1 reads DFQATT; CDR2 reads SNEGSKA (reference sequence). Trimming at V came to 3 bases and at J to 0 bases, leaving 6 bases not matched to a gene. The DNA for the CDR3 is TGCAGTGCTAGGGGGGGAGGGGCTAGCACAGATACGCAGTATTTT. This gives the protein CSARGGGASTDTQYF.